These 2 T cell receptor beta chains share one sample of origin, sequenced in a study of T-cell memory formation after mild COVID-19. One entry per CDR3 protein results from TCRdb running MiXCR on the 5' RACE reads. The data hold some 150,000 distinct CDR3 sequences, with under 25% observed a single time. The sample taken for sequencing was PBMCs or a T cell subset sorted from them (not recorded which). These receptor sequences come from an adult woman who had mild COVID-19 (a few samples of this study predate the infection). Cell type and time point are not known.

This chain links TRBV3-1 with TRBJ2-1; 9 nucleotides match TRBD1. Germline V gives CDR1 LGHDT, CDR2 YNNKEL (reference sequence). This CDR3 has 19 amino acids. Unmatched junction bases numbered 16, after V lost 2 bases and J lost 5 bases. CDR3 sequence: CASSQRGTGTGRIHNEQFF. The DNA for the CDR3 is TGTGCCAGCAGCCAAAGAGGAACCGGGACAGGGAGGATCCACAATGAGCAGTTCTTC.

The V call is TRBV12-3 or TRBV12-4, the J call TRBJ1-1; D may be TRBD1 (5 bases). Trimming left V 8 bases short and J 2 bases short, with 12 bases between. The CDR3 length is 13 residues. CDR3 nucleotides: TGTGCCAGCTGGGGCCAGTTAAACACTGAAGCTTTCTTT. This translates into CASWGQLNTEAFF.